The rows below give T cell receptor beta chains drawn from one sample of a study of blood T cell repertoires in COVID-19. Only in-frame clones appear in the TCRdb table, and some are missing; sequencing was by immunoSEQ multiplex PCR. The sample records around 180,000 clones, more than 75% being singletons. Material: PBMCs or T cells enriched from blood (not recorded which). Receptors originate from a woman aged 50 to 60 with acute COVID-19. The CDR3 runs from the conserved cysteine through the conserved F or W. A D gene is named only where the DNA matches it firmly. Only part of the rows carry a size: once, few, many, or a class if the clone is expanded.

clone_size j_call d_call v_call cdr3_nt cdr3_aa
NA TRBJ1-5 TRBD1 TRBV19 TGTGCCAGTAGTAATACAGGGGGCAATCAGCCCCAGCATTTT CASSNTGGNQPQHF
NA TRBJ2-1 NA TRBV5-6 TGTGCCAGCAGCTTGCGGGGCTCCTACAATGAGCAGTTCTTC CASSLRGSYNEQFF
NA TRBJ1-2 TRBD1 TRBV6-4 TGTGCCAGCAGTGAAGCAGGACAGGCTGAGCATTATGGCTACACCTTC CASSEAGQAEHYGYTF
NA TRBJ1-3 NA TRBV6-6 TGTGCCAGCAGGGCCCGGGACTCTGGAAACACCATATATTTT CASRARDSGNTIYF
few TRBJ1-2 TRBD1 TRBV5-1 TGCGCCAGCTCAAGGACAGGGAATAACTATGGCTACACCTTC CASSRTGNNYGYTF
NA TRBJ2-5 TRBD2 TRBV4-2 TGTGCCAGCAGCCACTCGGGCGGGGGGCTCGAATCCCAGTACTTC CASSHSGGGLESQYF
NA TRBJ2-1 NA TRBV19 TGTGCCAGTGGGGCGGGGGCCGGTGAGCAGTTCTTC CASGAGAGEQFF
NA TRBJ1-2 TRBD1 TRBV5-4 TGTGCCAGCAGCTTGCGCGACAGGGCAGGTGGCTACACCTTC CASSLRDRAGGYTF
few TRBJ2-2 NA TRBV3-1/TRBV3-2 TGTGCCAGCAGCCAGGAGGGTTCCGGGGAGCTGTTTTTT CASSQEGSGELFF
NA TRBJ2-2 NA TRBV11-2 TGTGCCAGCAGCTTAGGCATGAGCACCGGGGAGCTGTTTTTT CASSLGMSTGELFF
NA TRBJ2-5 NA TRBV2 TGTGCCAGCCCGACTGGACAAGAGACCCAGTACTTC CASPTGQETQYF
NA TRBJ1-2 NA TRBV6-5 TGTGCCAGCAGCAAGAACAGGGTTCCAGGAGGCTACACCTTC CASSKNRVPGGYTF
NA TRBJ1-2 NA TRBV6-5 TGTGCCAGCAGATCCTCGAGTAACAGTAACTATGGCTACACCTTC CASRSSSNSNYGYTF
NA TRBJ2-5 TRBD1 TRBV24-1 TGTGCCACCAGTGATTCCCCTACCGACAGGGGGGATTGGGAGACCCAGTACTTC CATSDSPTDRGDWETQYF
few TRBJ1-4 NA TRBV3-1/TRBV3-2 TGTGCCAGCAGCCAACGCAGTCTCCGGGACGGGGGTGAAAAACTGTTTTTT CASSQRSLRDGGEKLFF
NA TRBJ2-1 TRBD2 TRBV7-9 TGTGCCAGCAGCTTAGAGCGGGGGGTTTACAATGAGCAGTTCTTC CASSLERGVYNEQFF
NA TRBJ2-6 NA TRBV30 TGTGCCTGGAGTGTTTGGTCAGGTAGCTCTGGGGCCAACGTCCTGACTTTC CAWSVWSGSSGANVLTF
once TRBJ1-1 NA TRBV9 TGTGCCAGCAGCGTAGGAACCCAGGCCGCTGGTGAAGCTTTCTTT CASSVGTQAAGEAFF
NA TRBJ2-2 NA TRBV5-4 TGTGCCAGCAGCTTTCCGTCTAGCAATTACCCCGGGGAGCTGTTTTTT CASSFPSSNYPGELFF
NA TRBJ1-2 TRBD1 TRBV6-5 TGTGCCAGCCTCGGGACAGATGGCTACACCTTC CASLGTDGYTF
NA TRBJ1-4 TRBD1 TRBV11-2 TGTGCCAGCAGCTTGGGGACAGATGAAAAACTGTTTTTT CASSLGTDEKLFF
NA TRBJ1-1 TRBD1 TRBV5-1 TGCGCCAGCAGCACCCAACCGGGACAGCGGAACACTGAAGCTTTCTTT CASSTQPGQRNTEAFF